This T cell receptor (beta chain) is from a study of blood T cell repertoires in COVID-19 (dated by TCRdb to between 2020 and 2021). Describing the broader study: The collaborator samples originated in the United States, Italy and Spain and spanned the acute and convalescent phases of COVID-19. The prospective study material was composed of cDNA or gDNA derived from T cells, B-cell-depleted T cells, or PBMCs. Samples came from the ongoing ImmuneRACE study (first 160 participants) plus 1,254 subjects from 6 global collaborators. A de-identified subject ID, COVID-19 status, age in years and sex were almost always included in the sample metadata. Where HLA class I and class II types were available, the types were taken from metadata supplied by the sample provider, not from assay-based typing. The repertoires were released in a freely available public database intended as a resource for research on the immune response to SARS-CoV-2. Deeply sampled blood TCRbeta repertoires from subjects exposed to, actively infected with, or recovered from COVID-19 were included in the dataset. The study at large found these results: Clinical and demographic metadata were provided uncurated, with the amount varying by source and participant.

The immunoSEQ Assay, a bias-controlled multiplex PCR, was used to amplify TCRbeta CDR3 regions from genomic DNA. For the original study's pipeline: Within the assay, amplification of reference gene primers was used to estimate how many nucleated cells each sample contained. To quantify the absolute abundance of each unique TCRbeta CDR3 rearrangement, sequence reads were collapsed and filtered. For each sample, productive Simpson clonality was calculated by taking the square root of Simpson's diversity index across productive rearrangements. What TCRdb holds here is the immuneACCESS table cut down to in-frame rearrangements. Part of the clones is not present; checked against another copy, under half of the missing clones reflect an unresolved V gene, and the others are unexplained. The DNA was the basis for D and trimming; V, J and clone size are from that table. The sample records 120,000 or so clones, more than 75% of which are singletons. The ten largest account for 25% to 30% of the sample.

CDR1 and CDR2, looked up from the germline V gene, are SGHTA and FQGTGA. At the junction V is shortened by 5 bases and J by 0 bases, with 15 bases in between. The CDR3 has 16 amino acids, counting the end cysteine and phenylalanine. Only the CDR3 DNA is retained, 48 bases long and in frame from the first base. Each collaborating institution followed its own protocols to collect whole blood in K2EDTA tubes. For TCRbeta analysis, collaborators shipped samples as frozen whole blood, isolated PBMCs, or DNA extracted from either of those sample types. Notes on this clone: No cognate antigen has been identified for it. No much larger clone exists at a distance of one base, and base qualities are not known.

The chain is made from TRBV7-3 and TRBJ2-3; TRBD2 is perhaps the D gene, given 5 matching bases. The sequencing input was peripheral blood. The clonotype was recovered from a woman aged 70-85 years with acute or convalescent COVID-19. The CDR3 protein is CASSINPGLSTDTQYF. The bases read TGTGCCAGCAGCATAAACCCGGGGTTGAGCACAGATACGCAGTATTTT.